This record concerns one TCR beta chain sequence. What it recognizes is unknown. TCRdb's copy holds only in-frame clones and misses some; the assay was immunoSEQ multiplex PCR. This table holds around 130,000 clones, roughly 90% found once. The data stem from a study of T cells in localized non-small cell lung cancer. General study results and limits: Among the tissues sampled, uninvolved adjacent lung had the highest T cell clonality, above tumor. Adjacent lung exhibited a median of around 60 among the 100 most abundant tumor clones.

Per germline, CDR1 PRHDT and CDR2 FYEKMQ (reference sequence). CDR3 length equals 13 residues. V was pared by 2 bases and J by 6 bases, with 8 bases between. The chain recombines TRBV13 with TRBJ2-1; D is ambiguous. This receptor was obtained from a female donor of 60 years or more with stage I lung adenocarcinoma. The material sequenced was peripheral blood, taken before any cancer treatment. The CDR3 DNA reads TGTGCCAGCAGCTTACGCAGAATCAATGAGCAGTTCTTC. Protein sequence: CASSLRRINEQFF.